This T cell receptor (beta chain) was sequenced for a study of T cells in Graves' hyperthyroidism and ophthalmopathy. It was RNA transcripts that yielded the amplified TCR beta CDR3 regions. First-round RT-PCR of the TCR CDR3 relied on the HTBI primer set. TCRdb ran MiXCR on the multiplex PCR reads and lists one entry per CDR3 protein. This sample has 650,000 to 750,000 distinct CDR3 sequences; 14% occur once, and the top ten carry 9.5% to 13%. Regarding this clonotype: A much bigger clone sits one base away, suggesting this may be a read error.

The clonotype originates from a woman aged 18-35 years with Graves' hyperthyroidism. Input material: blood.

In nucleotides, the CDR3 is TGTGCCAGCAGTGAAGACGAATTTAGGAAGGACAATGAGCAGTACTTC. Protein: CASSEDEFRKDNEQYF. V and J are TRBV6-1 and TRBJ2-1; tentative D call: TRBD1 (5 bases). The DNA matches TRBJ2-7 better at its end, which makes the J call doubtful. The CDR3 spans 16 residues. Germline assignment: CDR1 MNHNS and CDR2 SASEGT.